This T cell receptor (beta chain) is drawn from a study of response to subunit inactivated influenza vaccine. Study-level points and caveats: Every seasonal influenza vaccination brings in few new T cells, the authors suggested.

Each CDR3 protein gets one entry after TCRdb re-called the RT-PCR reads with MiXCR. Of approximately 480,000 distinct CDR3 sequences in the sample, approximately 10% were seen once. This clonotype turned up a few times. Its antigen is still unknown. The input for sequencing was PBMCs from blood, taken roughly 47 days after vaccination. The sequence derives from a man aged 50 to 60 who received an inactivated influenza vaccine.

As DNA, the CDR3 is TGTGCCAGCAGAGAGCAGGCCAGAGGAACAGATACGCAGTATTTT. It yields the protein CASREQARGTDTQYF. This rearrangement joins TRBV6-1 to TRBJ2-3, with D unresolved. Germline V gene lookup returns CDR1 MNHNS and CDR2 SASEGT. The V and J ends lost 6 bases and 3 bases respectively, with 16 bases between them. The CDR3 length is 15 residues.